Listed below are T cell receptor beta chains from one sample, sequenced in a study of monozygotic twins with inflammatory bowel disease. Following a re-call of the 5' RACE reads, TCRdb has one entry per CDR3 protein and lacks DNA. The table lists some 170,000 distinct CDR3 sequences. Sequenced: blood. The receptors come from a human donor with ulcerative colitis or Crohn's disease, or a healthy co-twin of an affected twin (not recorded which). CDR3s include the opening cysteine and the closing phenylalanine or tryptophan. Fields, in order: V gene, J gene, CDR3 protein.

TRBV5-1	TRBJ2-1	CASSYSGTSNEQFF
TRBV20-1	TRBJ2-3	CSARGGELRTDTQYF
TRBV5-1	TRBJ1-2	CASSLGQMNYGYTF
TRBV6-5	TRBJ1-2	CASSSMYYGYTF
TRBV10-3	TRBJ1-5	CAISESSGSYSNQPQHF
TRBV6-6	TRBJ1-5	CASSYLTGRQPQHF
TRBV7-9	TRBJ1-4	CASRASGGEKLFF
TRBV18	TRBJ1-5	CASSPFGQGSNQPQHF
TRBV3-1	TRBJ2-2	CASSQASGANTGELFF
TRBV6-2/TRBV6-3	TRBJ2-3	CVSSTGQVRTDTQYF
TRBV5-1	TRBJ1-4	CASSAGQTNEKLFF
TRBV18	TRBJ2-5	CASSPAQGTRETQYF
TRBV6-2/TRBV6-3	TRBJ2-5	CASTSRTGTQYF
TRBV3-1	TRBJ1-1	CASSQNDRDTEAFF
TRBV2	TRBJ1-2	CARREQGDYGYTF
TRBV27	TRBJ2-3	CASSLGTGLSTDTQYF
TRBV7-2	TRBJ2-4	CASSFTGGKNIQYF
TRBV7-2	TRBJ2-1	CASSRLARAYNEQFF
TRBV12-3/TRBV12-4	TRBJ2-5	CASSLEGLFSETQYF
TRBV30	TRBJ1-6	CAWRDVSNSPLHF
TRBV27	TRBJ2-1	CASRGLAGGWEQFF
TRBV5-4	TRBJ2-1	CASSSFQEGYNEQFF
TRBV5-1	TRBJ1-1	CASSLLQIKDTEAFF
TRBV11-2	TRBJ2-7	CASSLTGYSSEQYF
TRBV7-2	TRBJ2-2	CASSLVVANGELFF
TRBV7-6	TRBJ2-7	CASSPRGWEQYF
TRBV3-1	TRBJ1-1	CASSQLRDRGFMNTEAFF
TRBV5-5	TRBJ1-5	CASSNRGGGGNQPQHF